These 18 T cell receptor beta chains were sequenced from one sample in a study of blood T cell repertoires in COVID-19. Generated by immunoSEQ multiplex PCR, the TCRdb table keeps only in-frame clones and is missing some. Here the sample spans about 69,000 clones, 79% being singletons. The specimen was peripheral blood. These receptors were obtained from a man in his sixties with acute or convalescent COVID-19.

V usage is TRBV15 and J usage is TRBJ2-7; D is undetermined. From germline, CDR1 is LNHNV and CDR2 YYDKDF (reference sequence). This CDR3 spans 13 amino acids. V was shortened by 1 base and J by 2 bases, with 6 bases between the two germline ends. CDR3: CATSRAKTYEQYF. CDR3 nucleotides: TGTGCCACCAGCAGAGCAAAAACCTACGAGCAGTACTTC.

The sample holds a few counts of this clone. This chain joins TRBV14 and TRBJ2-7; D not certain. Germline V gene lookup returns CDR1 SGHDN and CDR2 FVKESK. The ends were cut back, 5 bases at V and 3 bases at J, with 5 bases in the middle. This CDR3 contains 11 residues. As DNA, the CDR3 is TGTGCCAGCAGCAGACACTACGAGCAGTACTTC. This sequence encodes CASSRHYEQYF.

This chain joins TRBV24-1 and TRBJ1-2, with 10 bases that match TRBD1. V shed 5 bases, J shed 4 bases, and the junction held 3 bases outside the gene matches. The CDR3 has 14 residues. Germline V CDR1 and CDR2: KGHDR, SFDVKD. The CDR3: CATSARQGAYGYTF. The CDR3, as DNA: TGTGCCACCAGTGCCCGACAGGGGGCCTATGGCTACACCTTC.

The rearrangement joins TRBV5-1 to TRBJ1-6, with unresolved D. The germline CDR1 and CDR2 sequences are SGHRS and YFSETQ. V was clipped by 4 bases and J by 9 bases, with 17 bases between them. CDR3 size: 15 residues. The CDR3 here is CASSADNGRGSPLHF. In nucleotides, the CDR3 is TGCGCCAGCAGCGCTGACAATGGGAGAGGTTCACCCCTCCACTTT.

This chain connects TRBV23-1 to TRBJ1-2, with D perhaps matching TRBD1 (6 bases). TRBV23-1 is recorded as an ORF, its role being uncertain. The CDR3 has 14 amino acids. V lost 5 bases to trimming and J lost 6 bases, with 16 bases between them. This chain's CDR3 is CASSAPYREDGYTF. In nucleotides, the CDR3 is TGCGCCAGCAGTGCACCCTACAGGGAAGATGGCTACACCTTC.

The chain joins TRBV19 to TRBJ1-1; a possible D gene is TRBD1 (5 bases). Trimming removed 7 bases from V and 6 bases from J, with 15 bases in between. The germline gives CDR1 LNHDA, CDR2 SQIVND (reference sequence). The CDR3 has 13 residues. The CDR3 DNA reads TGTGCCAGTAAATATGGGGGGACCTCTGAAGCTTTCTTT. Amino acids: CASKYGGTSEAFF.

V is TRBV3-1 (or the pseudogene TRBV3-2) and J is TRBJ1-6; no clear D. The V gene lost 0 bases and the J gene lost 0 bases, with 12 bases spanning the gap. The CDR3 contains 18 residues. Germline loops: CDR1 LGHDT, CDR2 YNNKEL (reference sequence). CDR3 sequence: CASSQDQRISSYNSPLHF. As DNA, the CDR3 is TGTGCCAGCAGCCAAGATCAGCGTATAAGCTCCTATAATTCACCCCTCCACTTT.

This chain joins TRBV5-4 and TRBJ2-3; TRBD2 matches at 12 bases. Germline CDR1 is SGHNT and CDR2 is YYREEE (reference sequence). V shed 2 bases and J 9 bases; nucleotides not matched to a gene: 10. The CDR3 runs 16 residues. The CDR3 region is CASSFSSGGGFATQYF. As DNA, the CDR3 is TGTGCCAGCAGCTTTTCTAGCGGGGGGGGGTTTGCGACGCAGTATTTT.

This chain connects TRBV7-2 to TRBJ1-6, with TRBD1 matching over 7 bases. The V gene end was trimmed by 1 base and the J gene end by 8 bases; junction bases not matched to a gene: 8. This CDR3 region has 16 residues. The V gene's germline CDR1 is SGHTA and CDR2 FQGNSA. CDR3 nucleotides: TGTGCCAGCAGCTTAGGTCGTTCAGGGGGAGATTCACCCCTCCACTTT. This gives the protein CASSLGRSGGDSPLHF.

This clone was observed a single time. The gene calls are TRBV4-3 and TRBJ2-5; 9 bases fit TRBD2. CDR1 LGHNA and CDR2 YSLEER come from the germline V gene. J lost 1 base, V lost 0 bases, and 12 bases had no gene match. The CDR3 length is 19 residues. The CDR3 sequence: CASSQEGSRASGIQETQYF. In nucleotides, the CDR3 is TGCGCCAGCAGCCAAGAAGGCTCTAGGGCTAGCGGGATCCAAGAGACCCAGTACTTC.

The chain has TRBV29-1 and TRBJ2-1, with 7 bases aligning to TRBD2. The CDR3 covers 14 residues. CDR1 SQVTM and CDR2 ANQGSEA come from the germline V gene. V lost 2 bases to trimming and J lost 4 bases; unmatched junction nucleotides: 5. The CDR3 protein is CSVERASGYNEQFF. The CDR3 DNA sequence: TGCAGCGTTGAACGGGCTAGCGGATACAATGAGCAGTTCTTC.

The genes are TRBV5-1 and TRBJ1-2; no firm D call. The CDR3 length is 15 residues. Trimming left V 2 bases short and J 2 bases short, with 13 bases between. Looked up from germline, CDR1 is SGHRS and CDR2 is YFSETQ. CDR3 residues: CASSLEGTRNYGYTF. The CDR3 DNA reads TGCGCCAGCAGCTTAGAGGGCACACGAAACTATGGCTACACCTTC.

The chain is built from TRBV4-3 and TRBJ1-4; 10 bases map to TRBD1. J lost 7 bases, V lost 0 bases, and 5 bases had no gene match. Germline V gene lookup returns CDR1 LGHNA and CDR2 YSLEER. This CDR3 spans 16 amino acids. CDR3: CASSQEGRTGGEKLFF. The CDR3 DNA follows: TGCGCCAGCAGCCAAGAGGGGAGGACAGGGGGTGAAAAACTGTTTTTT.

In its sample, this clone was seen a few times. The gene calls are TRBV7-2 and TRBJ2-5, with TRBD2 matching 9 bases. In germline, CDR1 is SGHTA, CDR2 FQGNSA. Trimming at V came to 5 bases and at J to 3 bases, leaving 13 bases not matched to a gene. CDR3 length: 17 amino acids. The CDR3 reads CASSPSKGTSWKETQYF. In DNA, the CDR3 is TGTGCCAGCAGCCCATCAAAAGGGACTAGCTGGAAAGAGACCCAGTACTTC. Filled out from reference TRBV7-2 and TRBJ2-5, the complete variable domain reads GAGVSQSPSNKVTEKGKDVELRCDPISGHTALYWYRQSLGQGLEFLIYFQGNSAPDKSGLPSDRFSAERTGGSVSTLTIQRTQQEDSAVYLCASSPSKGTSWKETQYFGPGTRLLVL.

The chain has TRBV5-4 and TRBJ2-1, with D unresolved. Trimming took off 1 base at V and 6 bases at J, with 14 bases between the two ends. The germline V gene encodes CDR1 SGHNT and CDR2 YYREEE (reference sequence). This CDR3 is 15 amino acids long. This chain's CDR3 is CASSLNGYTLNEQFF. The CDR3 DNA sequence: TGTGCCAGCAGCTTGAACGGGTATACGCTCAATGAGCAGTTCTTC.

The V gene is TRBV6-2 or TRBV6-3, the J gene TRBJ2-6, with 9 bases identical to TRBD1. The CDR3 contains 19 residues. With 0 bases clipped from V and 2 bases from J, the junction kept 8 bases outside the gene matches. CDR1 is MNHEY and CDR2 is SVGEGT in the germline V gene. The CDR3 is CASSYSLGQGSTGANVLTF. The DNA of the CDR3 is TGTGCCAGCAGTTACTCCTTGGGACAGGGTTCCACTGGGGCCAACGTCCTGACTTTC.

The chain joins TRBV2 to TRBJ1-5, with 8 positions matching TRBD1. V gave up 6 bases and J gave up 4 bases; unmatched junction bases: 5. The CDR3 contains 14 residues. CDR1 and CDR2 from the germline V gene are SNHLY and FYNNEI. CDR3 sequence reads: CASRVQGGNQPQHF. CDR3 DNA sequence: TGTGCCAGCAGGGTACAGGGGGGGAATCAGCCCCAGCATTTT. Full variable domain (missing parts from reference TRBV2 and TRBJ1-5): EPEVTQTPSHQVTQMGQEVILRCVPISNHLYFYWYRQILGQKVEFLVSFYNNEISEKSEIFDDQFSVERPDGSNFTLKIRSTKLEDSAMYFCASRVQGGNQPQHFGDGTRLSIL.

The chain joins TRBV15 to TRBJ1-1; D might be TRBD1 (5 bases). Germline CDR1 reads LNHNV; CDR2 reads YYDKDF (reference sequence). CDR3 size: 16 residues. V was cut by 0 bases and J by 6 bases, with 17 bases left in between. The CDR3: CATSRDWKGRVAEAFF. For the CDR3, the DNA is TGTGCCACCAGCAGAGATTGGAAGGGGCGAGTCGCTGAAGCTTTCTTT.